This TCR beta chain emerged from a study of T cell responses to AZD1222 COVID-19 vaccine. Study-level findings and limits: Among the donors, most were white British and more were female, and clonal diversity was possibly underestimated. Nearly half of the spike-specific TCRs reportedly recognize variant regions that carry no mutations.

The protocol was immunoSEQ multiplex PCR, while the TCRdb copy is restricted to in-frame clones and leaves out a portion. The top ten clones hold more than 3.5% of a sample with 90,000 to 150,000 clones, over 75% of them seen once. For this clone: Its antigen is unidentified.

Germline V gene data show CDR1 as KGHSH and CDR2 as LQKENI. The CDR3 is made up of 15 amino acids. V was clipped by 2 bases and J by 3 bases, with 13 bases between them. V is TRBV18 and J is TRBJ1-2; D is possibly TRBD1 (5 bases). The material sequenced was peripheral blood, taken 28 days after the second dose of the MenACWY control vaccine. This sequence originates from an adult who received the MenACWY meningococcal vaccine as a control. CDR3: CASSPVSTGYYGYTF. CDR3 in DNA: TGTGCCAGCTCACCAGTCTCCACAGGCTACTATGGCTACACCTTC. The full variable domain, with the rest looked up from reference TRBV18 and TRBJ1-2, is NAGVMQNPRHLVRRRGQEARLRCSPMKGHSHVYWYRQLPEEGLKFMVYLQKENIIDESGMPKERFSAEFPKEGPSILRIQQVVRGDSAAYFCASSPVSTGYYGYTFGSGTRLTVV.